These 18 T cell receptor beta chains share one sample of origin, sequenced in a study of cytomegalovirus exposure and HLA in healthy donors. The PCR employed 60 Vbeta primers together with 13 Jbeta primers. Profiled with immunoSEQ multiplex PCR; TCRdb holds only in-frame clones, not every one. The sample yields just under 95,000 clones, almost 85% seen once. Sample: PBMCs. The receptors were sampled from a woman aged 18 to 35 in good health and CMV-seropositive.

This sequence joins TRBV9 and TRBJ2-7; 8 bases agree with TRBD2. Germline values: CDR1 SGDLS, CDR2 YYNGEE. V shed 0 bases, J shed 4 bases, and the junction held 6 bases outside the gene matches. There are 15 residues in the CDR3. The CDR3 DNA reads as TGTGCCAGCAGCGTAGAAGCGGGGGACTTATACGAGCAGTACTTC. It codes for CASSVEAGDLYEQYF.

Only a few counts were recorded for this clone. The J gene is TRBJ1-1, the V gene TRBV15, with TRBD1 matching over 9 bases. Germline assignment: CDR1 LNHNV and CDR2 YYDKDF (reference sequence). This CDR3 has 15 residues. V gave up 11 bases and J gave up 1 base; unmatched junction bases: 11. CDR3 sequence reads: CASRQVTGGNTEAFF. The CDR3 DNA sequence: TGTGCCTCCCGGCAGGTGACAGGGGGGAACACTGAAGCTTTCTTT.

This chain links TRBV7-9 with TRBJ1-4; D remains ambiguous. Trimming stripped 5 bases from V and 3 bases from J, with 10 bases between. The CDR3 has 14 amino acids. Germline V CDR1 and CDR2: SEHNR, FQNEAQ (reference sequence). CDR3 loop: CASSPGAPNEKLFF. CDR3 sequence (DNA): TGTGCCAGCAGCCCCGGAGCACCTAATGAAAAACTGTTTTTT.

The chain recombines TRBV6-5 with TRBJ2-1; no definite D call. Trimming removed 4 bases from V and 0 bases from J, with 13 bases in between. This CDR3 comprises 16 residues. Germline CDR1 and CDR2: MNHEY and SVGAGI. CDR3 in DNA: TGTGCCAGCAGTTCCCCAATAGCCTCCTCCTACAATGAGCAGTTCTTC. Protein: CASSSPIASSYNEQFF.

DNA of the CDR3: TGTGCCAGCAGCTTAACCGGGACAGGGCATGAGCAGTTCTTC. Amino acid sequence: CASSLTGTGHEQFF. The chain couples TRBV5-4 to TRBJ2-1; 9 nucleotides align to TRBD1. V gave up 2 bases and J gave up 8 bases; unmatched junction bases: 5. This CDR3 spans 14 amino acids. Germline lookup yields CDR1 SGHNT and CDR2 YYREEE (reference sequence).

The genes are TRBV4-1 and TRBJ2-1; 14 positions match TRBD2. With 2 bases clipped from V and 7 bases from J, the junction kept 10 bases outside the gene matches. This CDR3 region has 18 residues. CDR1 MGHRA and CDR2 YSYEKL come from the germline V gene. This CDR3 is CASSQPLRGLAGGNEQFF. The CDR3 bases are TGCGCCAGCAGCCAACCCCTCAGAGGACTAGCGGGAGGTAATGAGCAGTTCTTC.

V is TRBV28 and J is TRBJ2-3, with D possibly TRBD2 on 5 matching bases. The CDR3 covers 15 residues. Trimming left V 6 bases short and J 1 base short, with 14 bases between. Germline CDR1 MDHEN, CDR2 SYDVKM. The CDR3 sequence is CASSLLDHRTDTQYF. The CDR3 DNA sequence: TGTGCCAGCAGCCTACTAGACCATCGCACAGATACGCAGTATTTT.

CDR3 loop: CASRRTGSGYGYTF. The CDR3 nucleotides are TGTGCCAGCAGACGGACAGGGTCGGGCTATGGCTACACCTTC. V gene TRBV6-5 combines with J gene TRBJ1-2, with TRBD1 matching over 8 bases. The junction had 7 bases not matched to a gene; V was cut back by 6 bases and J by 4 bases. The germline V gene has CDR1 MNHEY and CDR2 SVGAGI. This CDR3 comprises 14 residues.

The chain carries TRBV7-2 and TRBJ1-4, with D possibly being TRBD1 (5 bases). CDR3 size: 15 residues. Between the trimmed V and J ends, which lost 6 bases and 2 bases, there was a span of 13 bases. Per germline, CDR1 SGHTA and CDR2 FQGNSA. The CDR3 spells CASSFLGGTNEKLFF. CDR3 bases: TGTGCCAGCAGTTTTTTGGGGGGGACTAATGAAAAACTGTTTTTT.

This clone appeared a few times. The rearrangement joins TRBV30 to TRBJ1-2; no reliable D call. CDR1 is GTSNPN, CDR2 SVGIG, per germline (reference sequence). Trimming left V 0 bases short and J 4 bases short, with 15 bases between. The CDR3 covers 15 residues. For the CDR3, the DNA is TGTGCCTGGAGTGTAAGGTCCCCTGGGAGCTATGGCTACACCTTC. It translates to CAWSVRSPGSYGYTF.

The chain employs TRBV21-1 and TRBJ1-5. TRBV21-1 is termed a pseudogene. The CDR3 sequence is 17 residues long. CDR3 amino acids: CASSSGPGVPWGQPQHF. The CDR3 nucleotides read TGTGCCAGCAGCAGCGGGCCCGGCGTTCCCTGGGGTCAGCCCCAGCATTTT.

In its sample, this clone was seen once. The rearrangement uses TRBV6-5 and TRBJ2-1; 8 bases line up with TRBD2. CDR1 is MNHEY and CDR2 is SVGAGI in the germline V gene. The CDR3 is made up of 16 amino acids. V lost 4 bases, J lost 9 bases, and 14 bases stayed unmatched. CDR3 nucleotides: TGTGCCAGCAGTTCCCTTTCGGGGGGGCCTTCGAGTGAGCAGTTCTTC. It is translated as CASSSLSGGPSSEQFF.

This chain links TRBV9 with TRBJ2-1, with 10 bases aligning to TRBD2. Germline V gene lookup returns CDR1 SGDLS and CDR2 YYNGEE. V trimming: 3 bases; J trimming: 6 bases; junction bases outside the gene matches: 9. The CDR3 has 16 residues. The CDR3 protein is CASSASSGGIPNEQFF. In DNA form, the CDR3 reads TGTGCCAGCAGCGCCTCTAGCGGGGGTATCCCCAATGAGCAGTTCTTC.

A few counts support this clone. V is TRBV7-8 and J is TRBJ2-1; TRBD1 might be the D (5 bases). The CDR3 loop spans 14 amino acids. Looked up from germline, CDR1 is SGHVS and CDR2 is FQNEAQ. Trimming stripped 4 bases from V and 3 bases from J, with 10 bases between. CDR3 bases: TGTGCCAGCAGCTCCCAGACAGTCTACAATGAGCAGTTCTTC. Translated: CASSSQTVYNEQFF.

V usage is TRBV4-1 and J usage is TRBJ2-2, with a weak D call TRBD1 (6 bases). V lost 10 bases and J 0 bases, leaving 12 bases between the germline ends. CDR3 size: 14 residues. Germline lookup yields CDR1 MGHRA and CDR2 YSYEKL. The CDR3 region is CATTWTANTGELFF. The DNA of the CDR3 is TGCGCCACAACCTGGACAGCGAACACCGGGGAGCTGTTTTTT.

The rearrangement joins TRBV5-1 to TRBJ2-5, with TRBD1 identical over 8 bases. Trimming at V came to 3 bases and at J to 5 bases, leaving 12 bases not matched to a gene. CDR1 is SGHRS and CDR2 is YFSETQ in the germline V gene. The CDR3 has 16 amino acids. The CDR3 reads CASSSHAGGVYETQYF. DNA for the CDR3: TGCGCCAGCAGCTCTCACGCAGGGGGCGTTTATGAGACCCAGTACTTC.

This clone was seen just once. The chain uses TRBV27 and TRBJ1-5; 10 nucleotides agree with TRBD1. There are 15 residues in the CDR3. Germline lookup yields CDR1 MNHEY and CDR2 SMNVEV (reference sequence). The ends lost 3 bases at V and 2 bases at J; junction bases unmatched: 1. The CDR3 DNA reads TGTGCCAGCAGTTTGGGGACAGGGGGCAATCAGCCCCAGCATTTT. Its translation: CASSLGTGGNQPQHF.

This clone was picked up one time. J is TRBJ2-7 and V is TRBV28; possible D gene TRBD2, 5 bases. V was pared by 8 bases and J by 2 bases, with 10 bases between. The germline gives CDR1 MDHEN, CDR2 SYDVKM. This CDR3 comprises 12 residues. CDR3 sequence reads: CASLAGPYEQYF. The CDR3 DNA is TGTGCCAGCCTCGCGGGTCCCTACGAGCAGTACTTC.